This T cell receptor beta chain was identified in a study of T cells after yellow fever vaccination. The CDR3 is 13 amino acids. V was shortened by 3 bases and J by 3 bases, with 9 bases between the two germline ends. Germline CDR1 and CDR2: SGDLS and YYNGEE. This clonotype was detected only a few times. One entry per CDR3 protein results from TCRdb running MiXCR on the 5' RACE reads. The repertoire holds about 340,000 distinct CDR3 sequences, with 12% as singletons. Sequencing was performed on CD4+ T cells sorted from PBMCs, taken 15 days after the yellow fever booster vaccination. The V call is TRBV9, the J call TRBJ2-5, with D possibly being TRBD1 (5 bases). The source of this sequence is a man between 18 and 35 years old who received the YFV17D yellow fever vaccine. In nucleotides, the CDR3 is TGTGCCAGCAGCGCCAGGGTGGAAGAGACCCAGTACTTC. Translation: CASSARVEETQYF.